This T cell receptor (beta chain) is from a study of shared clonotypes between healthy human individuals. Study-wide points: Clonotypes which were not shared had lower generation probabilities than clonotypes that all four donors shared. Rarefaction curves obtained for sorted subsets showed sequencing incomplete despite large depth.

Measured with immunoSEQ multiplex PCR; TCRdb has only the in-frame clones, and not every one. The sample lists around 2,100,000 clones, about 95% occurring once. Germline values: CDR1 SGDLS, CDR2 YYNGEE. The V gene lost 4 bases and the J gene lost 6 bases, with 14 bases spanning the gap. The CDR3 sequence is 13 residues long. CD45RO-negative CD8 cells positively selected for CCR7 made up the naive population, which excluded terminally differentiated effector memory CD45RA+ cells. Donors included only healthy HIV-negative adults lacking recent acute infections or vaccinations. Concerning this clone: As yet, its antigen is unknown.

The sequence derives from a man aged 18 to 29 in good health. This chain joins TRBV9 and TRBJ2-7, with a weak D call TRBD2 (6 bases). Sequenced: naive CD8+ T cells sorted from blood. CDR3 in DNA: TGTGCCAGCAGCCCTGGCACAGCGGGCGAGCAGTACTTC. It yields the protein CASSPGTAGEQYF.